Following are 28 T cell receptor beta chains from one sample sequenced in a study of OX40 agonist ivuxolimab in advanced cancers. Assay: immunoSEQ multiplex PCR; the TCRdb copy retains only in-frame clones and omits some. Of over 25,000 clones listed, roughly 74% are singletons. Material: CD4+ or CD8+ T cells sorted from blood, obtained in a trial of the OX40 agonist ivuxolimab. The origin of the receptors is an adult with an advanced solid tumor such as melanoma, head and neck, liver or kidney cancer.

CDR3 protein: CAIKPTGVGYEQYV. The CDR3 region has the DNA TGTGCCATCAAGCCGACAGGGGTAGGCTACGAGCAGTACGTC. The rearrangement links TRBV10-3 to TRBJ2-7, with TRBD1 matching 8 bases. Trimming took 7 bases from V and 3 from J; bases not matched to a gene: 8. There are 14 residues in the CDR3. The germline V gene has CDR1 ENHRY and CDR2 SYGVKD.

This chain connects TRBV7-9 to TRBJ1-1; D remains ambiguous. The CDR3 has 11 residues. V lost 8 bases, J lost 3 bases, and 7 bases lay in between. Germline assignment: CDR1 SEHNR and CDR2 FQNEAQ (reference sequence). This CDR3 is CASGRYTEAFF. The CDR3, as DNA: TGTGCCAGCGGTCGTTACACTGAAGCTTTCTTT.

V is TRBV28 and J is TRBJ2-7, with a tentative D call TRBD1 (6 bases). V lost 3 bases and J 4 bases, leaving 13 bases between the germline ends. The CDR3 contains 14 residues. Germline values: CDR1 MDHEN, CDR2 SYDVKM. The CDR3 DNA follows: TGTGCCAGCAGTTTGTTGGGGGCGCTTTACGAGCAGTACTTC. It specifies CASSLLGALYEQYF.

The rearrangement joins TRBV9 to TRBJ2-4; D uncertain. In germline, CDR1 is SGDLS, CDR2 YYNGEE. Trimming stripped 0 bases from V and 3 bases from J, with 10 bases between. This CDR3 has 15 amino acids. The CDR3, as DNA: TGTGCCAGCAGCGTAGCTGGGAAAGGCAAAAACATTCAGTACTTC. Encoded protein: CASSVAGKGKNIQYF.

This rearrangement joins TRBV4-2 to TRBJ1-5; unclear D gene. From germline, CDR1 is LGHNA and CDR2 YNFKEQ. V was shortened by 0 bases and J by 0 bases, with 12 bases between the two germline ends. This CDR3 has 17 residues. The CDR3 reads CASSQESSASSNQPQHF. The CDR3 coding sequence is TGTGCCAGCAGCCAAGAAAGTTCGGCCTCTAGCAATCAGCCCCAGCATTTT.

The chain combines TRBV6-1 with TRBJ1-2; possibly TRBD1 for D (6 bases). With 6 bases removed from V and 3 bases from J, the gap between germline ends came to 11 bases. The length of the CDR3 is 13 residues. Germline V gene lookup returns CDR1 MNHNS and CDR2 SASEGT. As DNA, the CDR3 is TGTGCCAGCAGAGCGACAGGCGACTATGGCTACACCTTC. Protein sequence: CASRATGDYGYTF.

The chain links TRBV5-1 to TRBJ2-5; D gene ambiguous. V lost 0 bases and J 4 bases, leaving 13 bases between the germline ends. This CDR3 region has 15 residues. Germline CDR1 and CDR2: SGHRS and YFSETQ. CDR3 loop: CASSLEGHGGETQYF. CDR3 DNA: TGCGCCAGCAGCTTGGAAGGGCACGGTGGAGAGACCCAGTACTTC.

J is TRBJ2-3 and V is TRBV7-8, with D maybe TRBD1 (6 bases). CDR1 SGHVS and CDR2 FQNEAQ come from the germline V gene. CDR3 length equals 15 residues. The V end was cut by 5 bases, the J end by 3 bases, with 15 bases between. Here the CDR3 reads CASSPTGYGTDTQYF. For the CDR3, the DNA is TGTGCCAGCAGCCCAACAGGGTACGGGACAGATACGCAGTATTTT.

The chain joins TRBV5-1 to TRBJ1-2, with D uncertain. The length of the CDR3 is 16 residues. V gave up 3 bases and J gave up 2 bases, with 17 bases separating them. Germline loops: CDR1 SGHRS, CDR2 YFSETQ. The CDR3 is CASSYGGRTGNYGYTF. The CDR3 region has the DNA TGCGCCAGCAGCTACGGAGGTAGGACGGGGAACTATGGCTACACCTTC. Using reference TRBV5-1 and TRBJ1-2 for the parts outside the CDR3, the full variable domain is KAGVTQTPRYLIKTRGQQVTLSCSPISGHRSVSWYQQTPGQGLQFLFEYFSETQRNKGNFPGRFSGRQFSNSRSEMNVSTLELGDSALYLCASSYGGRTGNYGYTFGSGTRLTVV.

This sequence joins TRBV2 and TRBJ1-6; perhaps TRBD1 as D (5 bases). Per the germline V gene, CDR1 is SNHLY and CDR2 is FYNNEI. V lost 7 bases and J 9 bases, leaving 13 bases between the germline ends. The CDR3 has 13 residues. The CDR3: CASNVGAGSPLHF. CDR3 nucleotides: TGTGCCAGCAACGTCGGGGCTGGTTCACCCCTCCACTTT.

The gene calls are TRBV9 and TRBJ1-6; D gene uncertain. The germline V gene has CDR1 SGDLS and CDR2 YYNGEE. Deletions cut 1 base from V and 10 bases from J, with 12 bases between. The CDR3 is 14 amino acids. Written as DNA, the CDR3 is TGTGCCAGCAGCGTACGCGACGGCGGGTCACCCCTCCACTTT. Its translation is CASSVRDGGSPLHF.

The chain is built from TRBV2 and TRBJ2-2; tentatively, D is TRBD2 (6 bases). This CDR3 is built from 15 residues. V was clipped by 7 bases and J by 5 bases, with 17 bases between them. Germline V lookup: CDR1 SNHLY, CDR2 FYNNEI. CDR3 sequence (DNA): TGTGCCAGCACCCCCGGAGGGGTAGGGACCGGGGAGCTGTTTTTT. This sequence encodes CASTPGGVGTGELFF.

This chain uses TRBV20-1 with TRBJ2-7; D is unresolved. Germline assignment: CDR1 DFQATT and CDR2 SNEGSKA (reference sequence). There are 11 residues in the CDR3. V gave up 3 bases and J gave up 3 bases, with 6 bases separating them. CDR3 sequence (DNA): TGCAGTGCTAGTCCCAACTACGAGCAGTACTTC. It specifies CSASPNYEQYF.

This clone was seen once. The chain combines TRBV30 with TRBJ1-2; the match to TRBD1 covers 8 bases. This CDR3 is 11 amino acids long. Germline V gives CDR1 GTSNPN, CDR2 SVGIG (reference sequence). Germline trimming cut 7 bases from V and 4 bases from J; bases unmatched to any gene: 2. CDR3 sequence: CALQGVYGYTF. Here the CDR3 DNA reads TGTGCCTTACAGGGGGTCTATGGCTACACCTTC.

This clone has a single count. The chain employs TRBV27 and TRBJ2-1; TRBD1 matches at 12 bases. Unmatched junction bases numbered 7, after V lost 10 bases and J lost 9 bases. Per the germline V gene, CDR1 is MNHEY and CDR2 is SMNVEV (reference sequence). CDR3 size: 13 residues. The CDR3: CATSGTGGFEQFF. CDR3 sequence (DNA): TGTGCCACCTCCGGGACAGGGGGCTTTGAGCAGTTCTTC.

This chain links TRBV5-1 with TRBJ2-1, with 8 positions matching TRBD2. Germline V gives CDR1 SGHRS, CDR2 YFSETQ. The V and J ends lost 1 base and 8 bases, in that order; junction bases with no gene match: 8. The CDR3 has 15 residues. As DNA, the CDR3 is TGCGCCAGCAGCTTGCGGGGGGGCTCTCTCGATGAGCAGTTCTTC. Encoded protein: CASSLRGGSLDEQFF.

This clone has just one count. The chain links TRBV5-4 to TRBJ2-2; TRBD1 matches 7 bases. The germline CDR1 and CDR2 sequences are SGHNT and YYREEE (reference sequence). The CDR3 has 15 amino acids. V shed 2 bases and J 4 bases; nucleotides not matched to a gene: 5. The CDR3 DNA reads as TGTGCCAGCAGCTTCCCGGGACAGAGCACCGGGGAGCTGTTTTTT. It is translated as CASSFPGQSTGELFF.

In DNA form, the CDR3 reads TGTGCCATCAGCGAAATGACAGGTTCAGATGGCTACACCTTC. It encodes CAISEMTGSDGYTF. This chain joins TRBV10-3 and TRBJ1-2, with a tentative D call TRBD1 (6 bases). Trimming removed 6 bases at V and 6 bases at J, with 17 bases between. The length of the CDR3 is 14 residues. The germline CDR1 and CDR2 sequences are ENHRY and SYGVKD.

The chain couples TRBV14 to TRBJ2-3; 9 bases are shared with TRBD1. CDR3 length: 18 residues. From germline, CDR1 is SGHDN and CDR2 FVKESK. V trimming: 0 bases; J trimming: 5 bases; junction bases outside the gene matches: 12. The CDR3 spells CASSQDWGTGYEEDTQYF. DNA for the CDR3: TGTGCCAGCAGCCAAGATTGGGGGACAGGGTATGAAGAAGATACGCAGTATTTT.

This clone was picked up a small number of times. The chain recombines TRBV6-5 with TRBJ1-2; D uncertain. V lost 5 bases to trimming and J lost 8 bases, with 21 bases between them. The V gene's germline CDR1 is MNHEY and CDR2 SVGAGI. The CDR3 length is 15 residues. CDR3 DNA sequence: TGTGCCAGCAGTCCCCTTGGGCCTTATTCTCTCGGCTACACCTTC. It yields the protein CASSPLGPYSLGYTF.

This clone was found a few times. V gene TRBV19 combines with J gene TRBJ2-3; D perhaps matches TRBD1 (6 bases). The CDR3 covers 13 residues. The ends were cut back, 3 bases at V and 6 bases at J, with 10 bases in the middle. Germline assignment: CDR1 LNHDA and CDR2 SQIVND (reference sequence). The CDR3 nucleotides read TGTGCCAGTAGTATCGGTGGGGGCGATACGCAGTATTTT. Translated: CASSIGGGDTQYF.

The chain links TRBV6-1 to TRBJ1-5; the match to TRBD1 covers 7 bases. V shed 3 bases and J 3 bases; nucleotides not matched to a gene: 5. CDR1 MNHNS and CDR2 SASEGT come from the germline V gene. CDR3 length equals 15 residues. The DNA of the CDR3 is TGTGCCAGCAGTGACGGACAGGCGACCAATCAGCCCCAGCATTTT. Protein sequence: CASSDGQATNQPQHF.

In DNA, the CDR3 is TGTGCCAGTAGTATAAATACTAACTATGGCTACACCTTC. This codes for CASSINTNYGYTF. The chain recombines TRBV19 with TRBJ1-2; D ambiguous. The germline CDR1 and CDR2 sequences are LNHDA and SQIVND (reference sequence). The CDR3 totals 13 residues. The V gene lost 2 bases and the J gene lost 0 bases, with 4 bases spanning the gap.

The rearrangement uses TRBV6-1 and TRBJ1-6; 9 positions match TRBD1. Germline V gene data show CDR1 as MNHNS and CDR2 as SASEGT. V lost 4 bases and J lost 9; bases outside the gene matches: 10. The CDR3 covers 16 residues. This chain's CDR3 is CASSGREGTGTSPLHF. The CDR3, as DNA: TGTGCCAGCAGTGGGAGGGAGGGGACAGGGACTTCACCCCTCCACTTT.

The sample holds one count of this clone. The V gene is TRBV18, the J gene TRBJ1-5; D unresolved. Germline assignment: CDR1 KGHSH and CDR2 LQKENI. CDR3 length: 13 residues. V was trimmed by 6 bases and J by 4 bases, leaving 10 bases between them. CDR3 region: CASSQSDNQPQHF. The CDR3 DNA sequence: TGTGCCAGCTCCCAGTCGGATAATCAGCCCCAGCATTTT.

This chain joins TRBV10-3 and TRBJ2-1, with 10 nucleotides matching TRBD2. This CDR3 comprises 14 residues. Germline assignment: CDR1 ENHRY and CDR2 SYGVKD. J lost 5 bases, V lost 7 bases, and 5 bases had no gene match. CDR3 sequence reads: CAINKRGGDNEQFF. The CDR3 DNA is TGTGCCATCAACAAGCGGGGGGGCGACAATGAGCAGTTCTTC.

The rearrangement joins TRBV5-4 to TRBJ2-6; 8 bases fit TRBD2. The CDR3 is made up of 18 amino acids. Per the germline V gene, CDR1 is SGHNT and CDR2 is YYREEE (reference sequence). J gave up 2 bases and V 4 bases, and 11 bases lay outside the gene matches. This CDR3 reads CASSRAIGGGAGANVLTF. The CDR3, as DNA: TGTGCCAGCAGCCGGGCCATCGGGGGGGGCGCTGGGGCCAACGTCCTGACTTTC.

This clone appeared many times. The rearrangement uses TRBV18 and TRBJ1-1; D is unresolved. The CDR3 extends over 15 amino acids. Germline values: CDR1 KGHSH, CDR2 LQKENI. V was shortened by 2 bases and J by 0 bases, with 10 bases between the two germline ends. The chain's CDR3 is CASSPWRQMNTEAFF. CDR3 nucleotides: TGTGCCAGCTCACCATGGAGGCAGATGAACACTGAAGCTTTCTTT.